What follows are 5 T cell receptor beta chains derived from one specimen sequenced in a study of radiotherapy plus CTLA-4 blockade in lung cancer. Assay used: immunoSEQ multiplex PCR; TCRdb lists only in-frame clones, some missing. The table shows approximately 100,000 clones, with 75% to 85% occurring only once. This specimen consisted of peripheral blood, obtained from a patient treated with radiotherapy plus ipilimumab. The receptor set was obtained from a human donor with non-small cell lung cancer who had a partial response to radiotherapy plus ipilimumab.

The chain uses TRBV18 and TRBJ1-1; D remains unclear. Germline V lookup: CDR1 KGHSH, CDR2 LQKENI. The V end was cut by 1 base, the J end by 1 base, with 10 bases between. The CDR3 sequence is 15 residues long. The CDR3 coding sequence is TGTGCCAGCTCACCACGGAGACGGGAGAACACTGAAGCTTTCTTT. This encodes CASSPRRRENTEAFF.

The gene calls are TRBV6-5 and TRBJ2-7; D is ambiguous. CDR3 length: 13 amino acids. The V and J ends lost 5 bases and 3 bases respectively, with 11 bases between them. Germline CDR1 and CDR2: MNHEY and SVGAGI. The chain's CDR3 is CASSEAGHYEQYF. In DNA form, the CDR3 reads TGTGCCAGCAGTGAAGCAGGTCACTACGAGCAGTACTTC.

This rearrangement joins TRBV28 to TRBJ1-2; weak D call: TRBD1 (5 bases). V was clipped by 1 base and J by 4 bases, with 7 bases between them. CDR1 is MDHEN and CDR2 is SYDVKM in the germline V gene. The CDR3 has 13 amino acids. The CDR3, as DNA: TGTGCCAGCAGTTTATCAGGGTCCTATGGCTACACCTTC. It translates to CASSLSGSYGYTF.

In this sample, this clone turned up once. The CDR3 bases are TGTGCCAGCAGGGGGGACAGGACTTATAACTATGGCTACACCTTC. As protein: CASRGDRTYNYGYTF. The chain employs TRBV2 and TRBJ1-2, with 8 nucleotides matching TRBD1. This CDR3 has 15 residues. J gave up 1 base and V 6 bases, and 7 bases lay outside the gene matches. CDR1 and CDR2 from the germline V gene are SNHLY and FYNNEI. Using reference TRBV2 and TRBJ1-2 for the parts outside the CDR3, the full variable domain is EPEVTQTPSHQVTQMGQEVILRCVPISNHLYFYWYRQILGQKVEFLVSFYNNEISEKSEIFDDQFSVERPDGSNFTLKIRSTKLEDSAMYFCASRGDRTYNYGYTFGSGTRLTVV.

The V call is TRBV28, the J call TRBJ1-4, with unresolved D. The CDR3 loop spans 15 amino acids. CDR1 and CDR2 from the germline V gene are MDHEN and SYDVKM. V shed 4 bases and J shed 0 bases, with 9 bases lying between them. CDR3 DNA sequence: TGTGCCAGCAGTTCCGCGGGAACAACTAATGAAAAACTGTTTTTT. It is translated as CASSSAGTTNEKLFF.